A selection of T cell receptor beta chains follows, all from one sample in a study of response to subunit inactivated influenza vaccine. From the RT-PCR reads, TCRdb called clonotypes with MiXCR, one entry per CDR3 protein. The table shows 550,000 to 800,000 distinct CDR3 sequences, with 15% to 18% occurring only once. The sample here was PBMCs from blood, taken 12 days after vaccination. The receptor source for this set is a man aged 50-60 years who received an inactivated influenza vaccine. CDR3s include the opening cysteine and the closing phenylalanine or tryptophan. D genes are given only for firm matches. Clone size is not always given. Where it is, it says once, few, many or a class for expanded clones.

size	D	V	J	DNA	CDR3
few	-	TRBV7-6	TRBJ2-7	TGTGCCAGCAGCGCCCAGGGAGCTGACTCCTACGAGCAGTACTTC	CASSAQGADSYEQYF
-	TRBD2	TRBV11-2	TRBJ2-1	TGTGCCAGCAGCTTAGTCTCCACTAGCGGGGCCCTAGGGGATGAGCAGTTCTTC	CASSLVSTSGALGDEQFF
-	TRBD1	TRBV19	TRBJ2-7	TGTGCCAGTAAGAACCAGGGGGCCTACGAGCAGTACTTC	CASKNQGAYEQYF
-	-	TRBV29-1	TRBJ2-1	TGCAGCGTTGACTCCGGGGTTGGGTTCTTC	CSVDSGVGFF
few	-	TRBV7-9	TRBJ1-3	TGTGCCAGCAGCCAAGGAGGGGGAAACACCATATATTTT	CASSQGGGNTIYF
-	TRBD2	TRBV28	TRBJ2-7	TGTGCCAGCAGTTTAAGTTTCTCTGGGCTAGCGGGGGGATCCTACGAGCAGTACTTC	CASSLSFSGLAGGSYEQYF
few	TRBD2	TRBV7-8	TRBJ2-2	TGTGCCAGCAGCAAAAACCTACCCCGAGCGGGAGGGGGCACCGGGGAGCTGTTTTTT	CASSKNLPRAGGGTGELFF
few	-	TRBV12-3/TRBV12-4	TRBJ1-4	TGTGCCAGCAGTCGTAGGGGGGGCGGTGGTGAAAAACTGTTTTTT	CASSRRGGGGEKLFF
many	-	TRBV20-1	TRBJ2-2	TGCAGTGCACCAGGGCGGTTGAACACCGGGGAGCTGTTTTTT	CSAPGRLNTGELFF
few	-	TRBV4-2	TRBJ2-7	TGTGCCAGCAGCCAAGCCCGGGGGCCGACCTACGAGCAGTACTTC	CASSQARGPTYEQYF
many	TRBD2	TRBV5-1	TRBJ2-1	TGTGCCAGCAGCTTGGGGGCTAGCGGGAGCTCCTACAATGAGCAGTTCTTC	CASSLGASGSSYNEQFF
few	-	TRBV28	TRBJ2-5	TGTGCCAGCAGTTTTGGAAAGAGACTTGAAGAGACCCAGTACTTC	CASSFGKRLEETQYF
many	-	TRBV5-1	TRBJ2-7	TGCGCCAGCCGGCAGACCCAGTCCTACGAGCAGTACTTC	CASRQTQSYEQYF
few	-	TRBV6-5	TRBJ2-7	TGTGCCAGCAGTTACTCCTTCGAGACCTACGAGCAGTACTTC	CASSYSFETYEQYF
few	TRBD2	TRBV20-1	TRBJ2-1	TGCAGTGCTATTTCTAGCGGTACCTACAATGAGCAGTTCTTC	CSAISSGTYNEQFF
few	-	TRBV20-1	TRBJ2-3	TGCAGTGCTAGTGCGGAAGGGTCAGCTAGAGATACGCAGTATTTT	CSASAEGSARDTQYF
-	TRBD1	TRBV5-1	TRBJ2-7	TGCGCCAGCAGCTTGGTTGGGACAGGGACCTACGAGCAGTACTTC	CASSLVGTGTYEQYF
-	-	TRBV12-3/TRBV12-4	TRBJ2-1	TGTGCCAGCAGTTTGGTAGTGGACAATGAGCAGTTCTTC	CASSLVVDNEQFF
-	-	TRBV6-1	TRBJ2-3	TGTGCCAGCAGGGAGAGCGGAGGGCCAGATACGCAGTATTTT	CASRESGGPDTQYF
many	-	TRBV6-5	TRBJ2-1	TGTGCCAGCAGTTACAAGGGAACCTACAATGAGCAGTTCTTC	CASSYKGTYNEQFF
few	-	TRBV12-3/TRBV12-4	TRBJ1-4	TGTGCCAGCAGTTCATCACGGGGCGCGGAAAAACTGTTTTTT	CASSSSRGAEKLFF
-	-	TRBV12-3/TRBV12-4	TRBJ2-3	TGTGCCAGCAGTTTAGCGGTAGGGTGGGCAGATACGCAGTATTTT	CASSLAVGWADTQYF
-	TRBD2	TRBV7-2	TRBJ2-7	TGTGCCAGCAGCTCCAGCGGGAATCTATTCTACGAGCAGTACTTC	CASSSSGNLFYEQYF
-	TRBD1	TRBV2	TRBJ1-2	TGTGCCAGCAGAACACTACCGGGACAGCATCAAAAGAACTATGGCTACACCTTC	CASRTLPGQHQKNYGYTF
-	TRBD1	TRBV18	TRBJ2-3	TGTGCCAGCTCACCGGGACAGGAAAGCACAGATACGCAGTATTTT	CASSPGQESTDTQYF
-	-	TRBV12-3/TRBV12-4	TRBJ2-3	TGTGCCAGCAGTACCACTGGAGGGTCTCGGGCGTATTTT	CASSTTGGSRAYF
-	-	TRBV3-1	TRBJ1-4	TGTGCCAGCAGCCAACAGAGGGGAGCGAGTGAAAAACTGTTTTTT	CASSQQRGASEKLFF